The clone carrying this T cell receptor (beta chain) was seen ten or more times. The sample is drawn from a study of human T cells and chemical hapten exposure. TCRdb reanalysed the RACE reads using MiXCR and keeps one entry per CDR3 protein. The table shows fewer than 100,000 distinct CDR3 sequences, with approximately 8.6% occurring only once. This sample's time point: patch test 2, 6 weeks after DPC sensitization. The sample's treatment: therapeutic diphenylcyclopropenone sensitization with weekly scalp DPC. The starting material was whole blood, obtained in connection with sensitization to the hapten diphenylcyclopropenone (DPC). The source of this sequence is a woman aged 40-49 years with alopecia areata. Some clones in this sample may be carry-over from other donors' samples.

This CDR3 is CSARAASGRLGRDTQYF. DNA of the CDR3: TGCAGTGCTAGAGCCGCTAGCGGAAGACTAGGCCGAGATACGCAGTATTTT. This chain uses TRBV20-1 with TRBJ2-3; 7 bases map to TRBD2. After removal of 1 base from V and 5 bases from J, the junction contained 15 bases not matched to a gene. There are 17 residues in the CDR3. CDR1 DFQATT and CDR2 SNEGSKA come from the germline V gene (reference sequence).